The source of this TCR beta chain is a study of post-analysis software for immune sequencing data. This clonotype was counted a few times. The antigen is unknown. The germline V and J ends were trimmed by 0 bases and 5 bases, with 16 bases remaining between them. CDR3 length: 15 amino acids. Germline CDR1 DFQATT, CDR2 SNEGSKA (reference sequence). TCR beta cDNA libraries had unique molecular identifiers. From the PCR reads, TCRdb called clonotypes with MiXCR, one entry per CDR3 protein. The sample lists 750,000 to 950,000 distinct CDR3 sequences, approximately 50% occurring once. Findings and limits, study-wide: TRBV segments more frequent in patients than in controls numbered about five and included TRBV5-6, TRBV5-1 and TRBV20-1.

Input material: blood. The source is a girl aged 10 to 17 with multiple sclerosis. The rearrangement links TRBV20-1 to TRBJ1-1; D is ambiguous. CDR3 DNA sequence: TGCAGTGCTAGAGATGGCCGGACGGCATGGACTGAAGCTTTCTTT. Protein product: CSARDGRTAWTEAFF.